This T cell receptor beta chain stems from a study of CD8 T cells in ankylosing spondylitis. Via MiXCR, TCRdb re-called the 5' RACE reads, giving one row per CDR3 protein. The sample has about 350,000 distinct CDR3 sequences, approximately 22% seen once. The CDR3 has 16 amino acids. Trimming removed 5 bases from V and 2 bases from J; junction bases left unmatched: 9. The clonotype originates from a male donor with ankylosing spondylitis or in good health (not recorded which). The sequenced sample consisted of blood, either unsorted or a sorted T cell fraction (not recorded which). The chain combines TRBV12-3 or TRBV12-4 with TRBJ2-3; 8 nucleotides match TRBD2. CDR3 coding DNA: TGTGCCAGCAGTCCCCGCCGCGGGGGGATCACAGATACGCAGTATTTT. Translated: CASSPRRGGITDTQYF.